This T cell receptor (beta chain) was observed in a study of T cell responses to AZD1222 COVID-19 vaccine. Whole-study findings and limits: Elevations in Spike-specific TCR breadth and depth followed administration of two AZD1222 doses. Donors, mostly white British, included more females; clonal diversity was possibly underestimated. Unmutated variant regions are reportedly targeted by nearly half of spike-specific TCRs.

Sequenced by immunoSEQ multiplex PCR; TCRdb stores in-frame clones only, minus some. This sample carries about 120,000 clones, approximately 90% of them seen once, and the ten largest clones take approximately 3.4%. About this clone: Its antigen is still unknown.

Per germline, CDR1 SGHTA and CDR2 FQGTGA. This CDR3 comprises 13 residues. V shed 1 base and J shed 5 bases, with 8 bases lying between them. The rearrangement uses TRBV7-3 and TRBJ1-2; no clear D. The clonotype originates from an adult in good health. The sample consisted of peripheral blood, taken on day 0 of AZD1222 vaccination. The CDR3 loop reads CASSLRSGYGYTF. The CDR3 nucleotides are TGTGCCAGCAGCTTAAGGTCCGGGTATGGCTACACCTTC.